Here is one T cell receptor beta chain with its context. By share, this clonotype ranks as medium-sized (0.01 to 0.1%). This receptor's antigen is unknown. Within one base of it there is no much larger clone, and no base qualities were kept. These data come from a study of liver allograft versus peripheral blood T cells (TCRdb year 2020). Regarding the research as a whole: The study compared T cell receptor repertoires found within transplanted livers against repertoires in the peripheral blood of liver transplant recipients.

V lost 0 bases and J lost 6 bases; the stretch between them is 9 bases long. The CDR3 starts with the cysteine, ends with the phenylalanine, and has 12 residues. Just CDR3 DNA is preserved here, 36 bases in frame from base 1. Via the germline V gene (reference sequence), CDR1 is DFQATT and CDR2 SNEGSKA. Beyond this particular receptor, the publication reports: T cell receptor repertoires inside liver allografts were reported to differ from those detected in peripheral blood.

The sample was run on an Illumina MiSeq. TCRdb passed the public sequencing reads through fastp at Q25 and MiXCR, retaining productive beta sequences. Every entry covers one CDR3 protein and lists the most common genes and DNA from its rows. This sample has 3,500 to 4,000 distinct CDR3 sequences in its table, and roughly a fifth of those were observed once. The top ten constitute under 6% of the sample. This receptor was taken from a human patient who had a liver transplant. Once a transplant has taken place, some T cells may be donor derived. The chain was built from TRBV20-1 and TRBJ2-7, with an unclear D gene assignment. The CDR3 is CSAREPAREQYF. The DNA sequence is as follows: TGCAGTGCTAGAGAACCGGCCCGCGAGCAGTACTTC.